A selection of T cell receptor beta chains follows, all from one sample in a study of OX40 agonist ivuxolimab in advanced cancers. The method was immunoSEQ multiplex PCR; TCRdb's version includes in-frame clones alone and lacks a portion of them. The sample includes about 80,000 clones, roughly 88% seen only once; the top ten take 5% to 6.5%. Sequencing was performed on CD4+ or CD8+ T cells sorted from blood, taken in a trial of the OX40 agonist ivuxolimab. These receptors were taken from an adult with an advanced solid tumor such as melanoma, head and neck, liver or kidney cancer. Both conserved end residues are trimmed from each CDR3. The D gene is left open where the match is weak.

V	D	J	CDR3
TRBV10-3	.	TRBJ2-7	AISDRQAEQY
TRBV11-3	.	TRBJ2-1	ASSLGVGTYNEQF
TRBV9	TRBD2	TRBJ2-2	ASSPGTSGRSPGELF
TRBV18	.	TRBJ1-6	ASSLEGGSPLH
TRBV9	.	TRBJ1-2	ASSVAQVPHGYT
TRBV7-2	.	TRBJ2-7	ASSLQGRNYEQY
TRBV23-1	.	TRBJ2-3	ASRRATQY
TRBV7-9	.	TRBJ1-5	ASSRTGGQPQH
TRBV18	TRBD2	TRBJ2-3	ASSPGGRTDTQY
TRBV6-5	.	TRBJ1-2	ASSYSTNTFNYGYT
TRBV30	.	TRBJ1-6	AWSVSRAGRDASYNSPLH
TRBV6-5	.	.	ASSYSLGEQY
TRBV6-6	.	TRBJ2-3	ASSYSIGDTQY
TRBV5-6	.	TRBJ2-7	ASSARGPRGEQY
TRBV7-8	TRBD1	TRBJ1-5	ASSFRGTGLYQPQH
TRBV21-1	.	TRBJ2-3	ASRAGACTDTQY
TRBV4-1	.	TRBJ2-3	ASSRAQASTDTQY
TRBV6-6	TRBD2	TRBJ2-2	ASSTPGTSGRGELF
TRBV5-1	.	TRBJ2-3	ASSLDENRRGSTDTQY
TRBV5-1	TRBD2	TRBJ2-3	ASSWGLAEDTQY
TRBV15	TRBD2	TRBJ2-7	ATSRDGGGSYEQY
TRBV29-1	TRBD2	TRBJ2-3	SAVLAGGITDTQY
TRBV7-2	TRBD1	TRBJ1-2	ASSLGRQGRGYT
TRBV29-1	.	TRBJ2-1	SVYRVYNEQF
TRBV9	TRBD2	TRBJ2-3	ASSPWASGSDTQY
TRBV12-5	TRBD2	TRBJ2-2	ASGLELTLTSAYTGELF
TRBV2	.	TRBJ2-5	ASSIAGRGQETQY
TRBV15	TRBD2	TRBJ2-1	ATIPSGSLYNEQF
TRBV10-1	.	TRBJ2-7	ASSEGTLQRGEQY
TRBV9	.	TRBJ1-4	ASSAGRGNEKLF
TRBV5-1	.	TRBJ2-7	ASSLGGLASGEQY
TRBV7-9	TRBD2	TRBJ2-1	ASSRLAHEQF
TRBV2	.	TRBJ2-4	ASKPPRNIQY
TRBV5-6	.	TRBJ2-1	ASSLRGFEQF
TRBV7-9	.	TRBJ2-7	ASSLLGSSYEQY
TRBV11-2	TRBD1	TRBJ2-3	ASSFPDRDADTQY
TRBV4-3	TRBD2	TRBJ2-3	ASSQDSGGPLVSDTQY
TRBV11-2	.	TRBJ1-2	ASSLGASYGYT
TRBV18	.	TRBJ2-2	ASSQDSAGELF
TRBV20-1	.	TRBJ2-3	SAPGRDTQY
TRBV2	TRBD1	TRBJ2-3	ASSATRTGARGDTQY
TRBV2	.	TRBJ1-1	ASGTEGTTNTEAF
TRBV11-2	TRBD2	TRBJ2-7	ASSSRLAGLNEQY
TRBV5-1	TRBD2	TRBJ2-2	ASSRAGVNTGELF
TRBV6-6	.	TRBJ2-3	ASSYLESTDTQY
TRBV7-9	.	TRBJ2-6	ASSQDNGVLT
TRBV7-2	.	TRBJ2-3	ASSLASFETDTQY
TRBV10-3	.	TRBJ1-1	AISRQSMNTEAF
TRBV7-6	TRBD1	TRBJ1-4	ASSLGTGGNEKLF
TRBV27	TRBD1	TRBJ2-5	ASSFSDRAGETQY
TRBV7-9	.	TRBJ1-1	ASSPSRDTEAF
TRBV7-8	TRBD1	TRBJ2-6	ASSSGTGGTTGANVLT
TRBV2	TRBD1	TRBJ2-2	ASSRADETGGTGELF
TRBV11-3	.	TRBJ2-5	ASSVLAEETQY
TRBV15	.	TRBJ2-3	ATSPTLGPGGETDTQY
TRBV5-1	TRBD1	TRBJ1-2	ASRVGQGGYGYT